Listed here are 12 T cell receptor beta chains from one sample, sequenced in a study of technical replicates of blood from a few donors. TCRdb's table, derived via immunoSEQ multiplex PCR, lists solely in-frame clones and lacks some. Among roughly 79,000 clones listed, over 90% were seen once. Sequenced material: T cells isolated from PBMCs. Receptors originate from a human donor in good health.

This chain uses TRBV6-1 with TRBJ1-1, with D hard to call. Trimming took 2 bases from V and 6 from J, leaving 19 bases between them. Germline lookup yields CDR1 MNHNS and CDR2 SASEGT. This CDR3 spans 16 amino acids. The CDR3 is CASSEPLGYSPPEAFF. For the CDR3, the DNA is TGTGCCAGCAGTGAACCCCTCGGATATAGCCCACCTGAAGCTTTCTTT.

The DNA of the CDR3 is TGTGCCAGCAGCGCCGGGACAGGCACGGCTGGAAACACCATATATTTT. Its protein is CASSAGTGTAGNTIYF. The chain uses TRBV7-9 and TRBJ1-3, with 8 bases matching TRBD1. J lost 2 bases, V lost 5 bases, and 8 bases had no gene match. The CDR3 contains 16 residues. The germline V gene has CDR1 SEHNR and CDR2 FQNEAQ (reference sequence).

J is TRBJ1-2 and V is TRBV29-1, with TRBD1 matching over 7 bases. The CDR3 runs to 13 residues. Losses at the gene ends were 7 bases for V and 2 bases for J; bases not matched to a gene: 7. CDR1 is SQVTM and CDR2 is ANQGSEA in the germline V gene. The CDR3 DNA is TGCAGCGCCTGTGACAGGGCCAACTATGGCTACACCTTC. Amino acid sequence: CSACDRANYGYTF. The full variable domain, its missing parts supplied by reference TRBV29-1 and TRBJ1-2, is SAVISQKPSRDICQRGTSLTIQCQVDSQVTMMFWYRQQPGQSLTLIATANQGSEATYESGFVIDKFPISRPNLTFSTLTVSNMSPEDSSIYLCSACDRANYGYTFGSGTRLTVV.

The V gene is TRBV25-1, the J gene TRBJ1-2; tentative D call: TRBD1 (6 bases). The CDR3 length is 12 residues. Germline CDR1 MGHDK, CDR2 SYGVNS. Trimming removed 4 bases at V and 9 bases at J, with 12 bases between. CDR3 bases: TGTGCCAGCAGTGCTGGAAGGGGGAGCTACACCTTC. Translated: CASSAGRGSYTF.

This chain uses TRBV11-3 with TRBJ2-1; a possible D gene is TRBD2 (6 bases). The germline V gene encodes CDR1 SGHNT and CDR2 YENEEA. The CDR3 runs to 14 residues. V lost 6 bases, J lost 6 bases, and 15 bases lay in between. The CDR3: CASSPGRGFNEQFF. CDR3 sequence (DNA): TGTGCCAGCAGTCCGGGACGGGGGTTCAATGAGCAGTTCTTC. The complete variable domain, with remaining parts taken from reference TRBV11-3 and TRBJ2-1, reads EAGVVQSPRYKIIEKKQPVAFWCNPISGHNTLYWYLQNLGQGPELLIRYENEEAVDDSQLPKDRFSAERLKGVDSTLKIQPAELGDSAVYLCASSPGRGFNEQFFGPGTRLTVL.

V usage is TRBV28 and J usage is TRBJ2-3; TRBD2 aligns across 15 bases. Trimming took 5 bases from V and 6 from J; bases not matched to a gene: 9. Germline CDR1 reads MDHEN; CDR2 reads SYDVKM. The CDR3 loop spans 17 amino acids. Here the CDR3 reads CASSPRTSGRVWDTQYF. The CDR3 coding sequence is TGTGCCAGCAGTCCCCGGACTAGCGGGAGGGTGTGGGATACGCAGTATTTT.

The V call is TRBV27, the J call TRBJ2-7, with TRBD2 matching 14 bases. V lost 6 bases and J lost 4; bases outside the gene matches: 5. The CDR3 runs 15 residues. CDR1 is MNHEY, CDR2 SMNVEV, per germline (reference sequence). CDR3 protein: CASSLGLAGEYEQYF. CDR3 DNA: TGTGCCAGCAGCCTGGGACTAGCGGGAGAGTACGAGCAGTACTTC.

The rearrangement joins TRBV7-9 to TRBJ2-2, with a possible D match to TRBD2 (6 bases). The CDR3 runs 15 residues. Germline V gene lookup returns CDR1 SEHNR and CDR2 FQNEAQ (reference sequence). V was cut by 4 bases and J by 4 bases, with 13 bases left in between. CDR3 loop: CASSSPSVGTGELFF. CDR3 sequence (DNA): TGTGCCAGCAGCTCCCCTAGCGTCGGCACCGGGGAGCTGTTTTTT.

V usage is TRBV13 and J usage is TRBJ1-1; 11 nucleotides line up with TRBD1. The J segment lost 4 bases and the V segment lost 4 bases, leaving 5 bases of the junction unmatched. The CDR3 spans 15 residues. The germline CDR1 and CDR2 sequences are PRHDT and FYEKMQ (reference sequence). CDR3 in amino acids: CASSSPGQGGTEAFF. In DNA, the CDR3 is TGTGCCAGCAGCTCCCCGGGACAGGGGGGCACTGAAGCTTTCTTT. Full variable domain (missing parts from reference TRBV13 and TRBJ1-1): AAGVIQSPRHLIKEKRETATLKCYPIPRHDTVYWYQQGPGQDPQFLISFYEKMQSDKGSIPDRFSAQQFSDYHSELNMSSLELGDSALYFCASSSPGQGGTEAFFGQGTRLTVV.

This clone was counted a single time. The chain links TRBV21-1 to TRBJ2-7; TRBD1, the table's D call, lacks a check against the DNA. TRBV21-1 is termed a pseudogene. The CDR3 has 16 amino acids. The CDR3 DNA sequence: TGTGCCAGCAGCGCCCACCGGGACAGGGGGTCCAGTGAGCAGTACTTC. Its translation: CASSAHRDRGSSEQYF.

The chain's CDR3 is CASSYSRGGGYGYTF. CDR3 bases: TGTGCCAGCAGTTACTCGAGGGGGGGCGGCTATGGCTACACCTTC. The chain couples TRBV6-5 to TRBJ1-2; maybe TRBD1 (6 bases). The CDR3 is made up of 15 amino acids. V was cut by 0 bases and J by 4 bases, with 12 bases left in between. Germline-derived CDR1 and CDR2 are MNHEY and SVGAGI.

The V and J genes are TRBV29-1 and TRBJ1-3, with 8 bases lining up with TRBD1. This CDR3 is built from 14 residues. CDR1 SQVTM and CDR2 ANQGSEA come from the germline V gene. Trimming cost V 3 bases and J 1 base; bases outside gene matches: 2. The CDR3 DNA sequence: TGCAGCGTTGATTGGACAGGGTCTGGAAACACCATATATTTT. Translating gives CSVDWTGSGNTIYF. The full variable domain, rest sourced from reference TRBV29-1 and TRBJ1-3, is SAVISQKPSRDICQRGTSLTIQCQVDSQVTMMFWYRQQPGQSLTLIATANQGSEATYESGFVIDKFPISRPNLTFSTLTVSNMSPEDSSIYLCSVDWTGSGNTIYFGEGSWLTVV.